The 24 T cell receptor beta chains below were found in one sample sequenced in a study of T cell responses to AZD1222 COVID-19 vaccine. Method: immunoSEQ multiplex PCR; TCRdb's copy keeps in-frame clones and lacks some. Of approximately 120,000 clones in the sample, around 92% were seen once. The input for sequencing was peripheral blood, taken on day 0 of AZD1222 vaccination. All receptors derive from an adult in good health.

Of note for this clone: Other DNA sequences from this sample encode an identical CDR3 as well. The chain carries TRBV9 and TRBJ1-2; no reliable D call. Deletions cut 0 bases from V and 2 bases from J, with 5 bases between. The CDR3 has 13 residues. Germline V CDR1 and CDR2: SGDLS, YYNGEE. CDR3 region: CASSVGQNYGYTF. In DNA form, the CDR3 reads TGTGCCAGCAGCGTAGGTCAGAACTATGGCTACACCTTC. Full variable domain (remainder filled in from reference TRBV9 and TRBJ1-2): DSGVTQTPKHLITATGQRVTLRCSPRSGDLSVYWYQQSLDQGLQFLIQYYNGEERAKGNILERFSAQQFPDLHSELNLSSLELGDSALYFCASSVGQNYGYTFGSGTRLTVV.

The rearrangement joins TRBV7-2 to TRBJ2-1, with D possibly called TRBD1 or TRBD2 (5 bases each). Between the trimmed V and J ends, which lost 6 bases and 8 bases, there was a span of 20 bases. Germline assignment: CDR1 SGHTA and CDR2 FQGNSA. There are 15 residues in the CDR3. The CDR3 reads CASSSRDGMRHEQFF. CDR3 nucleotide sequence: TGTGCCAGCAGTAGCCGGGACGGTATGAGGCATGAGCAGTTCTTC. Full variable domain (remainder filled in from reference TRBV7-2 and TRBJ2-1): GAGVSQSPSNKVTEKGKDVELRCDPISGHTALYWYRQSLGQGLEFLIYFQGNSAPDKSGLPSDRFSAERTGGSVSTLTIQRTQQEDSAVYLCASSSRDGMRHEQFFGPGTRLTVL.

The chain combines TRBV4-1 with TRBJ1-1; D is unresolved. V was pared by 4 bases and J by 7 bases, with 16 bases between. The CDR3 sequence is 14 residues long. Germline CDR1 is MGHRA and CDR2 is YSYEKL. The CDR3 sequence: CASSPSAGFGEAFF. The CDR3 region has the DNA TGCGCCAGCAGCCCATCTGCGGGGTTTGGTGAAGCTTTCTTT.

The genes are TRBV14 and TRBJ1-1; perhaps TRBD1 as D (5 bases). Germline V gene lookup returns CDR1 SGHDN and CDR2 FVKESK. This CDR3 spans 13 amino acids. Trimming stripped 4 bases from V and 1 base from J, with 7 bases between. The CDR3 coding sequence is TGTGCCAGCAGCCGAACAGGGAACACTGAAGCTTTCTTT. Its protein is CASSRTGNTEAFF.

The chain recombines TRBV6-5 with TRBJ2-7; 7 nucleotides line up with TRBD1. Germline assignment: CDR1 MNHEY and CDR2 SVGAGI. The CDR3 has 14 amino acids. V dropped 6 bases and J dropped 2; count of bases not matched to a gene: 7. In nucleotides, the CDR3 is TGTGCCAGCAGGCCGGGACAGTACGCCTACGAGCAGTACTTC. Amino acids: CASRPGQYAYEQYF.

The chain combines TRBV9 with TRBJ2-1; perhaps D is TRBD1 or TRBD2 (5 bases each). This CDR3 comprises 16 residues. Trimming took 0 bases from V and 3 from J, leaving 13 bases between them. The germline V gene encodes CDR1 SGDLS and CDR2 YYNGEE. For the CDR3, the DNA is TGTGCCAGCAGCGTAGCTCAGGGCCGGGGCTACAATGAGCAGTTCTTC. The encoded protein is CASSVAQGRGYNEQFF.

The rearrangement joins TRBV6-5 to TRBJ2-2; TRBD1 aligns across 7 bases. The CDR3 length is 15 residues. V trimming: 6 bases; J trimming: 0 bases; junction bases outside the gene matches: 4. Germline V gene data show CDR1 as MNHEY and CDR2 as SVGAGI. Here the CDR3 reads CASRNRGANTGELFF. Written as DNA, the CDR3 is TGTGCCAGCAGGAACAGGGGAGCGAACACCGGGGAGCTGTTTTTT.

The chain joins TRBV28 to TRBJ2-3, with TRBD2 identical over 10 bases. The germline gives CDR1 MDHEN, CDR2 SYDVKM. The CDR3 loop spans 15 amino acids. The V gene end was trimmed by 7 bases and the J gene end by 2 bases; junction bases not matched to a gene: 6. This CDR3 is CASNVLAGYTDTQYF. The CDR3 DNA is TGTGCCAGCAATGTACTAGCGGGGTACACAGATACGCAGTATTTT.

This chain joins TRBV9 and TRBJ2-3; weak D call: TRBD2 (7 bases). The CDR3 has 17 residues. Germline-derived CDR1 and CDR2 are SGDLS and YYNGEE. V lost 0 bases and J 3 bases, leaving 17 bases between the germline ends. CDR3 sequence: CASSVAGGGGITDTQYF. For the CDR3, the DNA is TGTGCCAGCAGCGTAGCCGGGGGAGGGGGAATAACAGATACGCAGTATTTT.

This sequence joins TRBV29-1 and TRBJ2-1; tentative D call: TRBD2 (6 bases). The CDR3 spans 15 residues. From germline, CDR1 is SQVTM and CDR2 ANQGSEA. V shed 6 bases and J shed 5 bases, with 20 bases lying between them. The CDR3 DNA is TGCAGCGTGGGTGGGGGGAGGCTTCAAAACAATGAGCAGTTCTTC. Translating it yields CSVGGGRLQNNEQFF.

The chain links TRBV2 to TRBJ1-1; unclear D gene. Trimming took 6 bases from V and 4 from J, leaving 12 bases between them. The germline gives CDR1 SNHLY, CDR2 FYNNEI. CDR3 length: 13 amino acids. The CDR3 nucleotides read TGTGCCAGCAGGGTAGAACGGGGCACTGAAGCTTTCTTT. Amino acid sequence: CASRVERGTEAFF.

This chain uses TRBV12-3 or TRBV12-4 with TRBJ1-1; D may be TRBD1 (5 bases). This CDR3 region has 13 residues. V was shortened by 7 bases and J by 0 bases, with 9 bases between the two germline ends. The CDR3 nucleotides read TGTGCCAGCACCCTACAGGTGAACACTGAAGCTTTCTTT. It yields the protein CASTLQVNTEAFF.

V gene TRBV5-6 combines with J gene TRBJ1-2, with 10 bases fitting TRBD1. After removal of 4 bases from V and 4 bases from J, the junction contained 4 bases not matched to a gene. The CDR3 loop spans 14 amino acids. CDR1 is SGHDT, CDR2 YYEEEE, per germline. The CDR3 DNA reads TGTGCCAGCAGCCGACGGGACAGGGGCTATGGCTACACCTTC. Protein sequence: CASSRRDRGYGYTF.

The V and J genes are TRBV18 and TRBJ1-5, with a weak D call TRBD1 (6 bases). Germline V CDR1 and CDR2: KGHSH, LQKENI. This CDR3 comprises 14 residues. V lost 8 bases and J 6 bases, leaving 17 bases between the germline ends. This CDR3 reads CASQRGAGGQPQHF. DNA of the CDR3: TGTGCCAGCCAGAGGGGGGCAGGTGGTCAGCCCCAGCATTTT.

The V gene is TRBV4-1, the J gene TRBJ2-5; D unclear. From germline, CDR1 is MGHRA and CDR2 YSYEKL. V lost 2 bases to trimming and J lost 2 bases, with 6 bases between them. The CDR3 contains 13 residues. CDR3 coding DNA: TGCGCCAGCAGCCAATTGGGACAAGAGACCCAGTACTTC. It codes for CASSQLGQETQYF.

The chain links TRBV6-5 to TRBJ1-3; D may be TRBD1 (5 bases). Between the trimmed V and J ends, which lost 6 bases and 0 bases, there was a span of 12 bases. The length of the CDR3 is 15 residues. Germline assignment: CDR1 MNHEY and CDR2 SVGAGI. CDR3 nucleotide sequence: TGTGCCAGCAGCCTCGGGGCATACTCTGGAAACACCATATATTTT. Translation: CASSLGAYSGNTIYF.

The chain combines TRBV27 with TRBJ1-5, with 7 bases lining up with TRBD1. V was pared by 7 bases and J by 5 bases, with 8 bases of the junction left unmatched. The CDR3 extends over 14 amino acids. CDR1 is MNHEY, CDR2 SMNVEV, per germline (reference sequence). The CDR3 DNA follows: TGTGCCAGCAAATACAGGGGCACGGATCAGCCCCAGCATTTT. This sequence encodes CASKYRGTDQPQHF.

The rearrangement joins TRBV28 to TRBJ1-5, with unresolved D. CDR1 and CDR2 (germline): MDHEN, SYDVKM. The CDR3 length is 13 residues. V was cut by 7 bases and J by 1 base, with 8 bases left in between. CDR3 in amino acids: CASIEESNQPQHF. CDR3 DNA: TGTGCCAGCATTGAAGAGAGCAATCAGCCCCAGCATTTT.

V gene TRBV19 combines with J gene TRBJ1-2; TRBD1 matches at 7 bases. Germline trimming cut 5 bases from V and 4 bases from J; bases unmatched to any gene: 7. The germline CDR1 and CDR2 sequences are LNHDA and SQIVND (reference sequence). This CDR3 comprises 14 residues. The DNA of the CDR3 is TGTGCCAGTAGTGACCCGGGACAGAGCTATGGCTACACCTTC. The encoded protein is CASSDPGQSYGYTF.

This CDR3 is CASSSPRDRAAYEQYF. As DNA, the CDR3 is TGTGCCAGCAGTTCCCCGCGGGACAGGGCAGCCTACGAGCAGTACTTC. The rearrangement links TRBV28 to TRBJ2-7; the match to TRBD1 covers 9 bases. V shed 4 bases, J shed 2 bases, and the junction held 9 bases outside the gene matches. Germline loops: CDR1 MDHEN, CDR2 SYDVKM. This CDR3 comprises 16 residues.

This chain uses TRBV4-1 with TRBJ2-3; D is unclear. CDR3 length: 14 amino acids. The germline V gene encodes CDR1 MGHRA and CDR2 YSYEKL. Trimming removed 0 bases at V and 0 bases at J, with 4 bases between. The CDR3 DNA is TGCGCCAGCAGCCAAGATTTCAGCACAGATACGCAGTATTTT. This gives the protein CASSQDFSTDTQYF.

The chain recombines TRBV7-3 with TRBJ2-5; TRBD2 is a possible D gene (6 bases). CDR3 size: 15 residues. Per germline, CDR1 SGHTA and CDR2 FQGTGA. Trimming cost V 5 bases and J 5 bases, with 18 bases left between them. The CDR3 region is CASSGLGTPGETQYF. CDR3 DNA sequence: TGTGCCAGCAGCGGCCTCGGGACTCCGGGGGAGACCCAGTACTTC. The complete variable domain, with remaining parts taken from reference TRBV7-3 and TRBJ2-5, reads GAGVSQTPSNKVTEKGKYVELRCDPISGHTALYWYRQSLGQGPEFLIYFQGTGAADDSGLPNDRFFAVRPEGSVSTLKIQRTERGDSAVYLCASSGLGTPGETQYFGPGTRLLVL.

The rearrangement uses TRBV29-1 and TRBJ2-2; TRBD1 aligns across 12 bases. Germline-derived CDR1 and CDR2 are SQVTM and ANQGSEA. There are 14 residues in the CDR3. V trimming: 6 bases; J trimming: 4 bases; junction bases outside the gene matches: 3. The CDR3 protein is CSVGTGGTTGELFF. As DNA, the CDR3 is TGCAGCGTCGGGACAGGGGGCACCACCGGGGAGCTGTTTTTT.

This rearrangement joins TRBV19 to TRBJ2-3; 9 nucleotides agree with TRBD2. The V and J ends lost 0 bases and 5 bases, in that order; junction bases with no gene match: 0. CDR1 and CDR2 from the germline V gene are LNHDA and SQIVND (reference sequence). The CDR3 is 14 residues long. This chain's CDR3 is CASSIEAGGDTQYF. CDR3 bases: TGTGCCAGTAGTATAGAAGCGGGAGGAGATACGCAGTATTTT.